The source of this T cell receptor (beta chain) is a study of blood T cell repertoires in COVID-19. Original data processing: From reference gene primer amplification, estimates of nucleated cell counts were derived. Profiled with immunoSEQ multiplex PCR; TCRdb holds only in-frame clones, not every one. D and trimming come from the DNA, and the V and J calls and clone size come from that table. The sample shows approximately 210,000 clones, around 91% of them seen only once. From germline, CDR1 is MNHNY and CDR2 SVGAGI (reference sequence). V was trimmed by 5 bases and J by 3 bases, leaving 22 bases between them. This CDR3 has 17 residues.

Sequences were obtained from peripheral blood. The source is a woman in her 40s with acute or convalescent COVID-19. The gene calls are TRBV6-6 and TRBJ1-2, with D possibly being TRBD1 (6 bases). In DNA, the CDR3 is TGTGCCAGCAGTCCTGGGGGCGGATCCCAGGGAGACTATGGCTACACCTTC. It encodes CASSPGGGSQGDYGYTF.